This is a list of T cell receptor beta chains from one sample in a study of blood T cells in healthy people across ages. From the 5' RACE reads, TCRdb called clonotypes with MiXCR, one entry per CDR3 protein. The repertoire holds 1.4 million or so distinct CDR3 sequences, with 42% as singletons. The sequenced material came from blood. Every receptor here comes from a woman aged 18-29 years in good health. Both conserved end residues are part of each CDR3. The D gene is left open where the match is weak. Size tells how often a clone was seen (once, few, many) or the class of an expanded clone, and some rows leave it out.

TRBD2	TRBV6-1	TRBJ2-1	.	CASSEWGEGRNEQFF	TGTGCCAGCAGTGAATGGGGGGAGGGCCGCAATGAGCAGTTCTTC
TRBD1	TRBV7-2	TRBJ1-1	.	CASSLLVGGLVGEAFF	TGTGCCAGCAGCTTATTGGTAGGGGGCCTCGTCGGTGAAGCTTTCTTT
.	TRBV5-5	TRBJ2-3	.	CASSGLQVLGTDTQYF	TGTGCCAGCAGCGGACTTCAGGTCTTGGGCACAGATACGCAGTATTTT
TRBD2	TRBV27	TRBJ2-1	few	CASSLWGLAGESGNEQFF	TGTGCCAGCAGTTTATGGGGACTAGCGGGAGAATCCGGCAATGAGCAGTTCTTC
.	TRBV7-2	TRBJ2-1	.	CASSPRQRREQFF	TGTGCCAGCAGCCCCCGACAACGGCGAGAGCAGTTCTTC
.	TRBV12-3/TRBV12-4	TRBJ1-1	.	CASSLVATEAFF	TGTGCCAGCAGTTTAGTCGCCACTGAAGCTTTCTTT
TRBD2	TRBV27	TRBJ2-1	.	CASTLIAGVENEQFF	TGTGCCAGCACCCTGATAGCGGGAGTGGAAAATGAGCAGTTCTTC
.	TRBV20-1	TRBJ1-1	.	CSARDYNEGGTEAFF	TGCAGTGCTAGAGATTATAACGAGGGGGGTACTGAAGCTTTCTTT
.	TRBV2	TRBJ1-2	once	CTSSSYRFYGYTF	TGTACCAGCAGTTCTTACAGGTTTTATGGCTACACCTTC
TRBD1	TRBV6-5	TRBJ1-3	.	CASRPPGQSGNTIYF	TGTGCCAGCAGGCCCCCGGGACAGTCTGGAAACACCATATATTTT
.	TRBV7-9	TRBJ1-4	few	CASSWYGQLNEKLFF	TGTGCCAGCAGCTGGTACGGACAGCTCAATGAAAAACTGTTTTTT
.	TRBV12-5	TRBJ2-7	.	CASGSPREGLYEQYF	TGTGCTAGTGGTTCCCCCCGAGAGGGGCTCTACGAGCAGTACTTC
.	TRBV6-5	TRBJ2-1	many	CASSARGSSYNEQFF	TGTGCCAGCAGCGCCCGGGGCAGCTCCTACAATGAGCAGTTCTTC
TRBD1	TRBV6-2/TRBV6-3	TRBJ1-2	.	CASRDRDGYGYTF	TGTGCCAGCAGAGACAGGGACGGCTATGGCTACACCTTC
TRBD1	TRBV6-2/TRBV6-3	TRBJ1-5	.	CASIGQGSWQPQHF	TGTGCCAGCATCGGACAGGGAAGTTGGCAGCCCCAGCATTTT
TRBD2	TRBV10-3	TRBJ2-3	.	CAISGWSSGEGKDTQYF	TGTGCCATCAGTGGTTGGTCTAGCGGGGAAGGTAAAGATACGCAGTATTTT
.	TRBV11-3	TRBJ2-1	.	CASSLGHPRDNEQFF	TGTGCCAGCAGCTTGGGACACCCGAGAGACAATGAGCAGTTCTTC
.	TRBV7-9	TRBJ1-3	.	CASSVGSHSGNTIYF	TGTGCCAGCAGCGTTGGCTCACACTCTGGAAACACCATATATTTT
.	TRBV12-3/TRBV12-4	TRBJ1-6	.	CASGAQGTDSPLHF	TGTGCCAGCGGGGCACAGGGTACGGATTCACCCCTCCACTTT
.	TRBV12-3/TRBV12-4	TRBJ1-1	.	CASSSTTEAFF	TGTGCCAGCAGTTCCACAACTGAAGCTTTCTTT
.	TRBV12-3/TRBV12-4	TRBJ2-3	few	CASSSTPGFSTDTQYF	TGTGCCAGCAGTTCCACTCCGGGGTTTAGCACAGATACGCAGTATTTT
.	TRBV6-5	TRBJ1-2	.	CASSRAGYGHTF	TGTGCCAGCAGCCGGGCGGGCTATGGCCACACCTTC
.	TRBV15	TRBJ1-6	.	CATRRSRSSYNSPLHF	TGTGCCACCAGAAGGAGCAGGAGCTCCTATAATTCACCCCTCCACTTT
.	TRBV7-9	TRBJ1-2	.	CASRNRNLTVSGGYTF	TGTGCCAGCAGAAATCGGAATTTGACGGTCTCGGGAGGCTACACCTTC
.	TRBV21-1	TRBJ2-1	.	CASNERLAEINEQFF	TGTGCCAGCAACGAGAGACTAGCCGAAATCAATGAGCAGTTCTTC
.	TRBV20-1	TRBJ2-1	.	CSTRAQRGGISRDEQFF	TGCAGTACTAGAGCTCAGAGAGGCGGGATTAGTCGGGATGAGCAGTTCTTC
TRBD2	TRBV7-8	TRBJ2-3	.	CASSFAGTSGATQYF	TGTGCCAGCAGCTTCGCCGGGACTAGCGGGGCTACGCAGTATTTT
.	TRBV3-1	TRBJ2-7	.	CASSQWPDTYEQYF	TGTGCCAGCAGCCAGTGGCCAGACACCTACGAGCAGTACTTC
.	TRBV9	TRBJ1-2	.	CASSDDGLGGYTF	TGTGCCAGCAGCGACGACGGTTTGGGGGGCTACACCTTC
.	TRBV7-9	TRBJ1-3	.	CASSLWLSGTYSGNTIYF	TGTGCCAGCAGCTTATGGCTGAGCGGGACTTACTCTGGAAACACCATATATTTT
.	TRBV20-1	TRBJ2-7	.	CSATRRAYEQYF	TGCAGTGCTACTAGGAGGGCCTACGAGCAGTACTTC
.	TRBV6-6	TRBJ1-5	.	CASSYDLRTRYNQPQHF	TGTGCCAGCAGTTACGACCTCCGGACAAGGTACAATCAGCCCCAGCATTTT
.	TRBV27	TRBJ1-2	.	CASSPSAVNYGYTF	TGTGCCAGCAGCCCTTCGGCGGTTAACTATGGCTACACCTTC
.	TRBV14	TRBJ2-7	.	CASSQDGKGFYEQYF	TGTGCAAGCAGCCAAGATGGTAAGGGGTTCTACGAGCAGTACTTC
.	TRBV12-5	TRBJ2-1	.	CASGFQGGGKELGNEQFF	TGTGCTAGTGGTTTTCAGGGAGGGGGCAAGGAGTTGGGGAATGAGCAGTTCTTC
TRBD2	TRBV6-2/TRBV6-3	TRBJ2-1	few	CASSSPTSGGAYNEQFF	TGTGCCAGCAGTTCCCCGACTAGCGGGGGCGCATACAATGAGCAGTTCTTC
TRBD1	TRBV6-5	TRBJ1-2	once	CASSYFRTGGNYGYTF	TGTGCCAGCAGTTACTTTCGGACAGGGGGCAACTATGGCTACACCTTC
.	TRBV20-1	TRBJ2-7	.	CSGRGSYEQYF	TGCAGTGGTAGGGGCAGCTACGAGCAGTACTTC
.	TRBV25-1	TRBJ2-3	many	CASSPRTGNSTDTQYF	TGTGCCAGCAGTCCCCGGACTGGGAACAGCACAGATACGCAGTATTTT
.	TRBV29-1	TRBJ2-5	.	CSVGSGLSETQYF	TGCAGCGTTGGATCAGGGCTGTCAGAGACCCAGTACTTC